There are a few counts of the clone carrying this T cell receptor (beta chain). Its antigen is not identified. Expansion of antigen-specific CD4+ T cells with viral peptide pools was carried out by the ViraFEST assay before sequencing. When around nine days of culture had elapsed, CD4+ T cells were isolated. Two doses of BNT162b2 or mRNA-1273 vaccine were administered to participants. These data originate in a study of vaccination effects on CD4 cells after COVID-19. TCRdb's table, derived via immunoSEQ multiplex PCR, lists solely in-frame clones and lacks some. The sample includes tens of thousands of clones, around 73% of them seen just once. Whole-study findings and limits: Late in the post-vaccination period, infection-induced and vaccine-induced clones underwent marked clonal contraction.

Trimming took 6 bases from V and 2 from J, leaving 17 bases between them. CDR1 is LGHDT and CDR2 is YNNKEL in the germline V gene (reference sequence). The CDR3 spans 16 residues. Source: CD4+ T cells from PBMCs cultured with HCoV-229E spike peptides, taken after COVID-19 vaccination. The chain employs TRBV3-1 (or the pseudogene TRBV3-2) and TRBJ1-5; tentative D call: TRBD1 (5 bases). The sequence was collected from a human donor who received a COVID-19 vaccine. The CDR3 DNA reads TGTGCCAGCAGTCAGGGAGCGAGGCTCGGCAATCAGCCCCAGCATTTT. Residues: CASSQGARLGNQPQHF.